A selection of T cell receptor beta chains follows, all from one sample in a study of blood T cell repertoires in COVID-19. The repertoire was sequenced with immunoSEQ multiplex PCR; TCRdb's copy has only in-frame clones and lacks some. Found here are about 170,000 clones, around four fifths of them singletons; the top ten hold around 8.9%. Sequencing was performed on peripheral blood. The source is a woman of 80 years or more with COVID-19, enrolled during active disease. Each CDR3 is given with its conserved first and last residue. D genes are given only for firm matches. Only part of the rows carry a size: once, few, many, or a class if the clone is expanded.

j_call: TRBJ2-3; clone_size: once; d_call: TRBD2; v_call: TRBV5-1; cdr3_nt: TGCGCCAGCAGCTCGCTGGGACTAGCAGTGGATACGCAGTATTTT; cdr3_aa: CASSSLGLAVDTQYF
j_call: TRBJ1-1; clone_size: -; d_call: TRBD1; v_call: TRBV19; cdr3_nt: TGTGCCAGTAGTGACGGGACAGTGAAAGATGAAGCTTTCTTT; cdr3_aa: CASSDGTVKDEAFF
j_call: TRBJ2-2; clone_size: -; d_call: -; v_call: TRBV9; cdr3_nt: TGTGCCAGCAGCGTAGGGGGGGGCACTTCCGCCGGGGAGCTGTTTTTT; cdr3_aa: CASSVGGGTSAGELFF
j_call: TRBJ1-4; clone_size: -; d_call: TRBD1; v_call: TRBV24-1; cdr3_nt: TGTGCCACCAGTGACTCCGGGACAGGGGGTGGCGAAAAACTGTTTTTT; cdr3_aa: CATSDSGTGGGEKLFF
j_call: TRBJ1-5; clone_size: -; d_call: TRBD1; v_call: TRBV28; cdr3_nt: TGTGCCAGCAGTGCACCCGGACAGGGGGCCGGGCAGCCCCAGCATTTT; cdr3_aa: CASSAPGQGAGQPQHF
j_call: TRBJ1-1; clone_size: -; d_call: TRBD1; v_call: TRBV9; cdr3_nt: TGTGCCAGCAGCGTCCAGGGGGCGGTGAACACTGAAGCTTTCTTT; cdr3_aa: CASSVQGAVNTEAFF
j_call: TRBJ2-7; clone_size: -; d_call: TRBD1; v_call: TRBV19; cdr3_nt: TGTGCCAGTAGTCGCCTATTGGGACAGGGGAGCTCCTACGAGCAGTACTTC; cdr3_aa: CASSRLLGQGSSYEQYF
j_call: TRBJ1-4; clone_size: once; d_call: -; v_call: TRBV14; cdr3_nt: TGTGCCAGCAGCACACTAGTGTGGGATAAACTGTTTTTT; cdr3_aa: CASSTLVWDKLFF
j_call: TRBJ2-2; clone_size: -; d_call: -; v_call: TRBV19; cdr3_nt: TGTGCCACCACCCGGAGGGGGCTTGCCGGGGAGCTGTTTTTT; cdr3_aa: CATTRRGLAGELFF
j_call: TRBJ2-2; clone_size: -; d_call: -; v_call: TRBV7-8; cdr3_nt: TGTGCCAGCAGCCCGAGGACAGCGGGAATCGGGGAGCTGTTTTTT; cdr3_aa: CASSPRTAGIGELFF
j_call: TRBJ1-2; clone_size: -; d_call: TRBD1; v_call: TRBV14; cdr3_nt: TGTGCCAGCAGCCAGGGAGGACAGGGCGTACTTTATGGCTACACCTTC; cdr3_aa: CASSQGGQGVLYGYTF
j_call: TRBJ1-1; clone_size: -; d_call: -; v_call: TRBV10-3; cdr3_nt: TGTGCCATCAGTGACGGTGTTGCCACTGAAGCTTTCTTT; cdr3_aa: CAISDGVATEAFF
j_call: TRBJ2-2; clone_size: -; d_call: -; v_call: TRBV25-1; cdr3_nt: TGTGCCAGCAGTGAATCGGGGAAGGGTGCGGCCGGGGAGCTGTTTTTT; cdr3_aa: CASSESGKGAAGELFF
j_call: TRBJ1-2; clone_size: -; d_call: -; v_call: TRBV9; cdr3_nt: TGTGCCAGCAGCGTAGCGGAACCGCCGGGCTATGGCTACACCTTC; cdr3_aa: CASSVAEPPGYGYTF
j_call: TRBJ2-7; clone_size: -; d_call: -; v_call: TRBV6-1; cdr3_nt: TGTGCCAGCAGTCTCGACAGGCCCGAGCAGTACTTC; cdr3_aa: CASSLDRPEQYF
j_call: TRBJ2-7; clone_size: -; d_call: TRBD2; v_call: TRBV11-2; cdr3_nt: TGTGCCAGCAGCTTAGAACTAGCGGGTCGCGAGCAGTACTTC; cdr3_aa: CASSLELAGREQYF
j_call: TRBJ2-5; clone_size: -; d_call: -; v_call: TRBV21-1; cdr3_nt: TGTGCCAGCAGCACGAGAAGTGGGACCCAGTACTTC; cdr3_aa: CASSTRSGTQYF
j_call: TRBJ1-4; clone_size: once; d_call: -; v_call: TRBV18; cdr3_nt: TGTGCCAGCTCACTCAGGCCAGTTTATAATGAAAAACTGTTTTTT; cdr3_aa: CASSLRPVYNEKLFF
j_call: TRBJ2-6; clone_size: -; d_call: -; v_call: TRBV18; cdr3_nt: TGTGCCAGCTCACCTCTAAGGGGTGGGAACGTCCTGACTTTC; cdr3_aa: CASSPLRGGNVLTF
j_call: TRBJ2-2; clone_size: -; d_call: -; v_call: TRBV19; cdr3_nt: TGTGCCGGATCAGGGGTCCCTCCCGGGGAGCTGTTTTTT; cdr3_aa: CAGSGVPPGELFF
j_call: TRBJ2-5; clone_size: -; d_call: -; v_call: TRBV6-6; cdr3_nt: TGTGCCAGCAGTTGGGGGGAGGAGACCCAGTACTTC; cdr3_aa: CASSWGEETQYF
j_call: TRBJ1-1; clone_size: -; d_call: -; v_call: TRBV20-1; cdr3_nt: TGCAGTGCTAGTTTCAGCGGCACTGAAGCTTTCTTT; cdr3_aa: CSASFSGTEAFF
j_call: TRBJ2-5; clone_size: -; d_call: TRBD1; v_call: TRBV23-1; cdr3_nt: TGCGCCAGCAGTCAATCTATATGGGACAGTCAAGAGACCCAGTACTTC; cdr3_aa: CASSQSIWDSQETQYF
j_call: TRBJ1-6; clone_size: -; d_call: -; v_call: TRBV27; cdr3_nt: TGTGCCAGCAGTCTGCTGGGGGGGCAGGGGTCACCCCTCCACTTT; cdr3_aa: CASSLLGGQGSPLHF
j_call: TRBJ2-1; clone_size: -; d_call: TRBD2; v_call: TRBV6-1; cdr3_nt: TGTGCCAGCAGTGAAGTAGCGGGAGGGGTAATGAATGAGCAGTTCTTC; cdr3_aa: CASSEVAGGVMNEQFF
j_call: TRBJ2-2; clone_size: -; d_call: -; v_call: TRBV28; cdr3_nt: TGTGCCAGCAGTTCCCCCGGGGAGCACGGGGAGCTGTTTTTT; cdr3_aa: CASSSPGEHGELFF
j_call: TRBJ1-1; clone_size: once; d_call: -; v_call: TRBV11-3; cdr3_nt: TGTGCCAGCAGCCGAACAGGGAATCCTGAAGCTTTCTTT; cdr3_aa: CASSRTGNPEAFF
j_call: TRBJ2-3; clone_size: -; d_call: -; v_call: TRBV6-4; cdr3_nt: TGTGCCAGCAGTAGCGGCTATACGCAGTATTTT; cdr3_aa: CASSSGYTQYF
j_call: TRBJ1-2; clone_size: once; d_call: -; v_call: TRBV30; cdr3_nt: TGTGCCTTCACCTACCGGGAACCCCTCAACTATGGCTACACCTTC; cdr3_aa: CAFTYREPLNYGYTF
j_call: TRBJ2-7; clone_size: -; d_call: TRBD1; v_call: TRBV5-1; cdr3_nt: TGCGCCAGCAGTAAGGGGACAGGGGTAGGCTACGAGCAGTACTTC; cdr3_aa: CASSKGTGVGYEQYF
j_call: TRBJ1-6; clone_size: -; d_call: -; v_call: TRBV12-3/TRBV12-4; cdr3_nt: TGTGCCAGCAGTTCCGTGTATTCACCCCTCCACTTT; cdr3_aa: CASSSVYSPLHF
j_call: TRBJ2-1; clone_size: -; d_call: TRBD1; v_call: TRBV4-1; cdr3_nt: TGCGCCAGCAGCCATTACGACAGGGGGTTACGTGAGCAGTTCTTC; cdr3_aa: CASSHYDRGLREQFF
j_call: TRBJ1-1; clone_size: -; d_call: -; v_call: TRBV19; cdr3_nt: TGTGCCAGTAGTGCCAATAATAGGGGTGGAACTGAAGCTTTCTTT; cdr3_aa: CASSANNRGGTEAFF
j_call: TRBJ1-1; clone_size: -; d_call: TRBD1; v_call: TRBV7-3; cdr3_nt: TGTGCCAGCAGCCCAACCGGGACAGGCCATGAAGCTTTCTTT; cdr3_aa: CASSPTGTGHEAFF
j_call: TRBJ1-5; clone_size: -; d_call: -; v_call: TRBV5-4; cdr3_nt: TGTGCCAGCAGCTTGCTGGGTCAGGCCCAGCATTTT; cdr3_aa: CASSLLGQAQHF